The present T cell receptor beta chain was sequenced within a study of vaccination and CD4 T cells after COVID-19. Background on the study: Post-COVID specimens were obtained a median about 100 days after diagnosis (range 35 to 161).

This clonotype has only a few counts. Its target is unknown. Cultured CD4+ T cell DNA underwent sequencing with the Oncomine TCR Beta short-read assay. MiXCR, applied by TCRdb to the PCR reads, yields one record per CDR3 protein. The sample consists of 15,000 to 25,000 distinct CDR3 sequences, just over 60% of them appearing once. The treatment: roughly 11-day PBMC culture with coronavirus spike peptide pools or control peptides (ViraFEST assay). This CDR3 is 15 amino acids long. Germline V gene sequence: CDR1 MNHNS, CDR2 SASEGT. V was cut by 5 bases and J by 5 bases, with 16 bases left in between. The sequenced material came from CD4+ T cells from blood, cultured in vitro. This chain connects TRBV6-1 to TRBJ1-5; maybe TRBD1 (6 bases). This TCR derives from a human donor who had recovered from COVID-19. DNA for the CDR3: TGTGCCAGCAGTCGTAATTCGGGGGCGGATCAGCCCCAGCATTTT. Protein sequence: CASSRNSGADQPQHF.